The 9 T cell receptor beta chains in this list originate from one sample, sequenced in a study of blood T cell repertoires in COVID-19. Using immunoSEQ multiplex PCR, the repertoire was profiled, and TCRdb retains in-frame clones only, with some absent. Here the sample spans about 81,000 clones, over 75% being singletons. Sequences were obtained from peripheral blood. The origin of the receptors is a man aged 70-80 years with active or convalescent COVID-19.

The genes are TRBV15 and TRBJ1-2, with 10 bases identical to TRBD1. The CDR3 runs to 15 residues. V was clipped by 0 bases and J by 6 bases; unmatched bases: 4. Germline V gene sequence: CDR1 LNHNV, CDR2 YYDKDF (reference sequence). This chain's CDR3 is CATSREGQGRDGYTF. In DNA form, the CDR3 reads TGTGCCACCAGCAGAGAGGGACAGGGGAGAGATGGCTACACCTTC.

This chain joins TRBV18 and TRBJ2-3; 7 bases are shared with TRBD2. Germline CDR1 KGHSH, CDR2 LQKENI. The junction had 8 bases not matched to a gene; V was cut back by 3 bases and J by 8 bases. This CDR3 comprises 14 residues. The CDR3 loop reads CASSPDLTGGTQYF. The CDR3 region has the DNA TGTGCCAGCTCACCTGATTTGACGGGGGGTACGCAGTATTTT.

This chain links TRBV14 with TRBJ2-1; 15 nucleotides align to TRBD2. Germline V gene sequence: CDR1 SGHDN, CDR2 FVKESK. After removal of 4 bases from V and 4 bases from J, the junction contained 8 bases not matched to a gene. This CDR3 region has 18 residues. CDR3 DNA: TGTGCCAGCAGCCGTGGACTAGCGGGGGGGCAAATTTACAATGAGCAGTTCTTC. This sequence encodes CASSRGLAGGQIYNEQFF.

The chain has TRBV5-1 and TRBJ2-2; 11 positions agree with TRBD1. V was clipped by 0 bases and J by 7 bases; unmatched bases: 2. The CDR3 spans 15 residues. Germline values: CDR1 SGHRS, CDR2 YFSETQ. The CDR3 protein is CASSLGTGGIGELFF. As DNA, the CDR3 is TGCGCCAGCAGCTTGGGGACAGGGGGCATCGGGGAGCTGTTTTTT.

This chain's CDR3 is CASRLTGTGSYEQYF. For the CDR3, the DNA is TGTGCCAGCAGATTAACCGGGACAGGATCATACGAGCAGTACTTC. The gene calls are TRBV6-5 and TRBJ2-7, with TRBD1 matching 8 bases. Germline trimming cut 6 bases from V and 4 bases from J; bases unmatched to any gene: 11. The CDR3 runs 15 residues. Germline-derived CDR1 and CDR2 are MNHEY and SVGAGI.

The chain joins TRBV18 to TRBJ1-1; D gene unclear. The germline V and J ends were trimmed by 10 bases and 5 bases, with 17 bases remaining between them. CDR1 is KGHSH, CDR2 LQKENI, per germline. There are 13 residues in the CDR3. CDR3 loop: CATLNREWTEAFF. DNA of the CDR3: TGTGCCACGCTCAACCGGGAGTGGACTGAAGCTTTCTTT.

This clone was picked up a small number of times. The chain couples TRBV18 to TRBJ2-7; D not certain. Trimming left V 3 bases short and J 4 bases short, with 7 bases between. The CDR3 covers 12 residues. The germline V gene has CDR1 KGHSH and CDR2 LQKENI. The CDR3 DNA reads TGTGCCAGCTCACCGTCCTCTTACGAGCAGTACTTC. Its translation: CASSPSSYEQYF. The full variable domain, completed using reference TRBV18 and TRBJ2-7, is NAGVMQNPRHLVRRRGQEARLRCSPMKGHSHVYWYRQLPEEGLKFMVYLQKENIIDESGMPKERFSAEFPKEGPSILRIQQVVRGDSAAYFCASSPSSYEQYFGPGTRLTVT.

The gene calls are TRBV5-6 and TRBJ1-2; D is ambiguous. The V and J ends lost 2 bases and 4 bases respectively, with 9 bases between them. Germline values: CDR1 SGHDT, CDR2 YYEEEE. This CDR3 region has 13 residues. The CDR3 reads CASSFGVPYGYTF. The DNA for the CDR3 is TGTGCCAGCAGCTTCGGAGTGCCCTATGGCTACACCTTC.

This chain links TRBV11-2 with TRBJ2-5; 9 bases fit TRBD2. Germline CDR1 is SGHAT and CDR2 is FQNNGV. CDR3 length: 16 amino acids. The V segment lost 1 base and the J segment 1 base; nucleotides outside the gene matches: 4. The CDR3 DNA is TGTGCCAGCAGCTTAGGAGCGGGGGGCCCCCAAGAGACCCAGTACTTC. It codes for CASSLGAGGPQETQYF.